Here is one T cell receptor (beta chain) with its context. Indicated time point: after dendritic cell vaccination, including at tumor progression/relapse. Using immunoSEQ multiplex PCR, the repertoire was profiled, and TCRdb retains in-frame clones only, with some absent. Among roughly 80,000 clones listed, roughly 91% were seen once. This CDR3 contains 13 residues. The germline V gene has CDR1 SGHDN and CDR2 FVKESK. The data were taken from a study of glioma-infiltrating T cells after dendritic cell vaccination. The V call is TRBV14, the J call TRBJ1-1; 9 bases agree with TRBD1. The sequence was collected from a human donor with glioblastoma. Sequenced material: blood, taken after dendritic cell vaccination. The CDR3 nucleotides read TGTCGAGGATGGGGACAGGGTCTCACTGAAGCTTTCTTT. The encoded protein is CRGWGQGLTEAFF.